Sequencing of this TCR beta chain was carried out in a study of Ad26.COV2.S vaccination and SARS-CoV-2 variants. Sequencing was performed with immunoSEQ multiplex PCR; in TCRdb, only in-frame clones are kept and a portion is missing. In the table there are roughly 380,000 clones, about 90% of which are singletons. The trim removed 4 bases at V and 4 bases at J, leaving 9 bases unmatched. The CDR3 sequence is 16 residues long. CDR1 is SGHTA and CDR2 is FQGNSA in the germline V gene. The TCR comes from a human donor who had recovered from COVID-19. This chain links TRBV7-2 with TRBJ2-2, with TRBD2 matching 7 bases. The material was peripheral blood, obtained after recovery from COVID-19. The CDR3 loop is CASSSRLARSTGELFF. In DNA form, the CDR3 reads TGTGCCAGCAGCTCCCGACTAGCACGGAGCACCGGGGAGCTGTTTTTT.